This entry lists 29 T cell receptor beta chains sequenced from one sample in a study of CD8+ T cells in alopecia areata. RNA was extracted and reverse transcribed into cDNA as the sequencing template. Sequencing was performed with immunoSEQ multiplex PCR; in TCRdb, only in-frame clones are kept and a portion is missing. The table records about 150,000 clones, about 59% of them present only once. Treatment described: oral pan-JAK inhibitor, 5-10 mg twice daily. The sequencing used CD8+ T cells sorted from blood, collected at week 4, from a patient treated with tofacitinib. The receptors originated from a human donor with alopecia areata.

The rearrangement uses TRBV7-9 and TRBJ1-2; no clear D. Germline CDR1 and CDR2: SEHNR and FQNEAQ (reference sequence). V lost 0 bases and J 2 bases, leaving 10 bases between the germline ends. The CDR3 covers 15 residues. The CDR3 is CASSLARGENYGYTF. CDR3 in DNA: TGTGCCAGCAGCTTAGCCCGCGGAGAGAACTATGGCTACACCTTC.

The genes are TRBV4-1 and TRBJ1-6, with 7 positions matching TRBD1. J gave up 0 bases and V 2 bases, and 4 bases lay outside the gene matches. CDR3 length: 17 amino acids. Germline assignment: CDR1 MGHRA and CDR2 YSYEKL. In DNA form, the CDR3 reads TGCGCCAGCAGCCAATGGGACAGTTTCTCCTATAATTCACCCCTCCACTTT. Encoded protein: CASSQWDSFSYNSPLHF.

The chain employs TRBV29-1 and TRBJ2-5; tentatively, D is TRBD1 (5 bases). Looked up from germline, CDR1 is SQVTM and CDR2 is ANQGSEA. Trimming pared 4 bases from V and 4 bases from J, leaving 16 bases between. This CDR3 spans 14 amino acids. The CDR3 DNA reads TGCAGCGTTGTGTGGGGCAGGGAAAGAGAGACCCAGTACTTC. This translates into CSVVWGRERETQYF.

CDR3 protein: CASSLPTDGASYEQYF. In DNA, the CDR3 is TGTGCCAGCAGCTTGCCAACCGATGGGGCCTCCTACGAGCAGTACTTC. This sequence joins TRBV5-6 and TRBJ2-7; D is perhaps TRBD1 (5 bases). The germline V gene has CDR1 SGHDT and CDR2 YYEEEE. This CDR3 region has 16 residues. The V and J ends lost 1 base and 0 bases respectively, with 14 bases between them.

This clone was counted once. CDR3 DNA: TGCGCCAGCAGCCCCGGGACTCTCACAGATACGCAGTATTTT. It translates to CASSPGTLTDTQYF. The rearrangement links TRBV4-1 to TRBJ2-3; weak D call: TRBD2 (6 bases). V lost 4 bases, J lost 2 bases, and 10 bases lay in between. The V gene's germline CDR1 is MGHRA and CDR2 YSYEKL. The CDR3 length is 14 residues.

The gene calls are TRBV30 and TRBJ2-2; D unclear. The germline V gene has CDR1 GTSNPN and CDR2 SVGIG (reference sequence). There are 13 residues in the CDR3. Trimming took off 0 bases at V and 6 bases at J, with 8 bases between the two ends. The CDR3 DNA follows: TGTGCCTGGAGTGTCGGAGTCCCCGGGGAGCTGTTTTTT. It is translated as CAWSVGVPGELFF.

This chain's CDR3 is CASRPQGASTGELFF. The CDR3 nucleotides read TGTGCCAGCAGGCCCCAGGGGGCAAGCACCGGGGAGCTGTTTTTT. The V call is TRBV7-6, the J call TRBJ2-2, with 8 bases aligning to TRBD1. CDR1 and CDR2 from the germline V gene are SGHVS and FNYEAQ. V shed 6 bases, J shed 4 bases, and the junction held 7 bases outside the gene matches. The CDR3 contains 15 residues.

The chain has TRBV29-1 and TRBJ1-2, with a possible D match to TRBD1 (5 bases). The germline V and J ends were trimmed by 2 bases and 4 bases, with 11 bases remaining between them. There are 13 residues in the CDR3. Germline V CDR1 and CDR2: SQVTM, ANQGSEA. CDR3 in DNA: TGCAGCGTTGAACCTGACAGCACCTATGGCTACACCTTC. Translated: CSVEPDSTYGYTF.

The chain employs TRBV29-1 and TRBJ2-1; unclear D gene. V dropped 6 bases and J dropped 0 bases, with 12 bases sitting between them. Per germline, CDR1 SQVTM and CDR2 ANQGSEA. The CDR3 has 14 residues. The CDR3, as DNA: TGCAGCGTGATCGCCCTGAACTCCTACAATGAGCAGTTCTTC. It is translated as CSVIALNSYNEQFF.

The V gene is TRBV30, the J gene TRBJ1-1, with D uncertain. Trimming pared 3 bases from V and 6 bases from J, leaving 17 bases between. This CDR3 has 14 residues. Germline-derived CDR1 and CDR2 are GTSNPN and SVGIG (reference sequence). The CDR3 spells CAWSGEQTPPEAFF. In nucleotides, the CDR3 is TGTGCCTGGAGCGGTGAACAAACTCCCCCTGAAGCTTTCTTT.

This chain links TRBV4-1 with TRBJ1-1; 8 bases agree with TRBD1. Germline assignment: CDR1 MGHRA and CDR2 YSYEKL. The CDR3 is made up of 20 amino acids. The J segment lost 3 bases and the V segment lost 3 bases, leaving 21 bases of the junction unmatched. CDR3 in DNA: TGCGCCAGCAGCCATCCGACTCTCGAACAGGGACAGGATTTTGACACTGAAGCTTTCTTT. Amino acids: CASSHPTLEQGQDFDTEAFF.

The chain couples TRBV30 to TRBJ1-1, with no clear D. Per the germline V gene, CDR1 is GTSNPN and CDR2 is SVGIG (reference sequence). The CDR3 contains 11 residues. Trimming took 2 bases from V and 2 from J, leaving 3 bases between them. The chain's CDR3 is CAWSFNTEAFF. CDR3 coding DNA: TGTGCCTGGAGTTTCAACACTGAAGCTTTCTTT.

The chain couples TRBV29-1 to TRBJ2-7; possible D gene TRBD1, 8 bases. The germline V and J ends were trimmed by 7 bases and 3 bases, with 16 bases remaining between them. The germline gives CDR1 SQVTM, CDR2 ANQGSEA. The CDR3 is 13 amino acids. CDR3 sequence (DNA): TGCAGCGATGCTTACAGGGGGGGCTACGAGCAGTACTTC. Its translation: CSDAYRGGYEQYF.

CDR3: CASTDRGMNTEAFF. Here the CDR3 DNA reads TGTGCCAGCACAGACAGGGGAATGAACACTGAAGCTTTCTTT. The chain carries TRBV27 and TRBJ1-1; 8 nucleotides match TRBD1. There are 14 residues in the CDR3. Germline V gene sequence: CDR1 MNHEY, CDR2 SMNVEV (reference sequence). Trimming took 7 bases from V and 0 from J; bases not matched to a gene: 4.

This clone was detected many times. The gene calls are TRBV27 and TRBJ2-7, with D perhaps given as TRBD1 or TRBD2 (5 bases each). The CDR3 contains 16 residues. Trimming left V 5 bases short and J 4 bases short, with 21 bases between. Germline V gene data show CDR1 as MNHEY and CDR2 as SMNVEV (reference sequence). CDR3 in DNA: TGTGCCAGCAGTCCGGGGACCGAAAGCAGGGTGTACGAGCAGTACTTC. Its translation: CASSPGTESRVYEQYF.

The sample holds a few counts of this clone. The chain combines TRBV29-1 with TRBJ2-4, with TRBD2 as a possible D gene (6 bases). CDR1 and CDR2 (germline): SQVTM, ANQGSEA. The V end lost 2 bases, the J end lost 9 bases, and 8 bases lay between the germline ends. This CDR3 has 11 residues. The CDR3 reads CSVERRGIQYF. DNA for the CDR3: TGCAGCGTTGAACGGCGGGGCATTCAGTACTTC.

This rearrangement joins TRBV10-3 to TRBJ2-5, with D hard to call. The CDR3 runs to 12 residues. The V gene's germline CDR1 is ENHRY and CDR2 SYGVKD. V was clipped by 10 bases and J by 5 bases, with 14 bases between them. The CDR3 is CATRTPFETQYF. CDR3 coding DNA: TGTGCCACAAGGACCCCCTTTGAGACCCAGTACTTC.

The chain joins TRBV7-2 to TRBJ2-7, with D possibly being TRBD1 (5 bases). Trimming cost V 5 bases and J 6 bases, with 11 bases left between them. This CDR3 has 12 amino acids. The V gene's germline CDR1 is SGHTA and CDR2 FQGNSA. The chain's CDR3 is CASSPWGGEQYF. CDR3 bases: TGTGCCAGCAGCCCTTGGGGCGGCGAGCAGTACTTC.

The chain joins TRBV5-4 to TRBJ2-3; 8 bases are a match to TRBD2. V shed 2 bases, J shed 2 bases, and the junction held 7 bases outside the gene matches. The CDR3 runs to 16 residues. CDR1 SGHNT and CDR2 YYREEE come from the germline V gene (reference sequence). The CDR3 DNA is TGTGCCAGCAGCTTTGGGAGCGGGGGATCCACAGATACGCAGTATTTT. It specifies CASSFGSGGSTDTQYF.

A few counts support this clone. The J gene is TRBJ2-1, the V gene TRBV29-1, with D possibly TRBD2 on 5 matching bases. Trimming shortened V by 4 bases and J by 7 bases, and 8 bases separated the two germline ends. This CDR3 region has 11 residues. Germline CDR1 is SQVTM and CDR2 is ANQGSEA. The CDR3: CSVVSGNEQFF. CDR3 coding DNA: TGCAGCGTTGTGTCGGGGAATGAGCAGTTCTTC.

This clone was observed a handful of times. The identical CDR3 is also encoded by other nucleotide sequences in the sample. V usage is TRBV5-6 and J usage is TRBJ2-3; D remains unclear. Germline V lookup: CDR1 SGHDT, CDR2 YYEEEE. V lost 0 bases, J lost 0 bases, and 5 bases lay in between. This CDR3 has 14 residues. The CDR3 is CASSLGSSTDTQYF. CDR3 sequence (DNA): TGTGCCAGCAGCTTGGGGTCTAGCACAGATACGCAGTATTTT.

This clone has more than one count but fewer than ten. The chain recombines TRBV10-3 with TRBJ2-5; D is undetermined. The V gene's germline CDR1 is ENHRY and CDR2 SYGVKD. V was clipped by 3 bases and J by 5 bases, with 19 bases between them. The CDR3 has 16 residues. The CDR3 DNA sequence: TGTGCCATCAGTGATGGTGGCGGCCTCTTGGGGGAGACCCAGTACTTC. Protein product: CAISDGGGLLGETQYF.

The gene calls are TRBV2 and TRBJ2-6; no clear D. V lost 3 bases to trimming and J lost 4 bases, with 10 bases between them. Per the germline V gene, CDR1 is SNHLY and CDR2 is FYNNEI. This CDR3 has 15 amino acids. The CDR3, as DNA: TGTGCCAGCAGTGAGCCCAACGAGGGGGCCAACGTCCTGACTTTC. It encodes CASSEPNEGANVLTF.

The chain has TRBV6-5 and TRBJ1-2; D call uncertain. Germline lookup yields CDR1 MNHEY and CDR2 SVGAGI. Trimming removed 4 bases from V and 8 bases from J, with 20 bases in between. The CDR3 is made up of 15 amino acids. This chain's CDR3 is CASSSALFGSGGYTF. CDR3 sequence (DNA): TGTGCCAGCAGTTCGGCTCTGTTTGGGTCGGGAGGCTACACCTTC.

The chain employs TRBV7-2 and TRBJ2-7; D may be TRBD1 or TRBD2 (5 bases each). The V gene's germline CDR1 is SGHTA and CDR2 FQGNSA. The germline V and J ends were trimmed by 0 bases and 3 bases, with 15 bases remaining between them. This CDR3 region has 16 residues. The CDR3 DNA reads TGTGCCAGCAGCTTAGCCCCCCGAGGGGCAGACTACGAGCAGTACTTC. Translation gives CASSLAPRGADYEQYF.

The chain carries TRBV29-1 and TRBJ2-7, with D unresolved. V dropped 0 bases and J dropped 1 base, with 7 bases sitting between them. CDR3 length: 13 residues. Germline V gene data show CDR1 as SQVTM and CDR2 as ANQGSEA. The CDR3 sequence is CSVEELGSYEQYF. DNA for the CDR3: TGCAGCGTTGAAGAGTTGGGATCCTACGAGCAGTACTTC.

The chain joins TRBV7-9 to TRBJ2-1; D is ambiguous. CDR1 is SEHNR, CDR2 FQNEAQ, per germline (reference sequence). The V and J ends lost 2 bases and 8 bases respectively, with 10 bases between them. The CDR3 is 13 amino acids. The CDR3 DNA is TGTGCCAGCAGCTTACCTAGTGGTCATGAGCAGTTCTTC. As protein: CASSLPSGHEQFF.

As to this clone: Within the sample, other DNA sequences also encode this same CDR3. The chain employs TRBV9 and TRBJ2-7, with a tentative D call TRBD1 (6 bases). CDR1 is SGDLS and CDR2 is YYNGEE in the germline V gene. The V end was cut by 3 bases, the J end by 9 bases, with 13 bases between. This CDR3 spans 12 amino acids. In nucleotides, the CDR3 is TGTGCCAGCAGCGGAACAGGGCTGGGGCAGTACTTC. Its protein product is CASSGTGLGQYF. Full variable domain (remainder filled in from reference TRBV9 and TRBJ2-7): DSGVTQTPKHLITATGQRVTLRCSPRSGDLSVYWYQQSLDQGLQFLIQYYNGEERAKGNILERFSAQQFPDLHSELNLSSLELGDSALYFCASSGTGLGQYFGPGTRLTVT.

This clone was detected only a few times. The CDR3 DNA follows: TGTGCCATCAGTGAGACATCCGGAAGGGGCACTGAAGCTTTCTTT. Protein product: CAISETSGRGTEAFF. The rearrangement joins TRBV10-3 to TRBJ1-1, with D perhaps TRBD1 (5 bases). The CDR3 has 15 amino acids. With 2 bases removed from V and 4 bases from J, the gap between germline ends came to 14 bases. CDR1 ENHRY and CDR2 SYGVKD come from the germline V gene.